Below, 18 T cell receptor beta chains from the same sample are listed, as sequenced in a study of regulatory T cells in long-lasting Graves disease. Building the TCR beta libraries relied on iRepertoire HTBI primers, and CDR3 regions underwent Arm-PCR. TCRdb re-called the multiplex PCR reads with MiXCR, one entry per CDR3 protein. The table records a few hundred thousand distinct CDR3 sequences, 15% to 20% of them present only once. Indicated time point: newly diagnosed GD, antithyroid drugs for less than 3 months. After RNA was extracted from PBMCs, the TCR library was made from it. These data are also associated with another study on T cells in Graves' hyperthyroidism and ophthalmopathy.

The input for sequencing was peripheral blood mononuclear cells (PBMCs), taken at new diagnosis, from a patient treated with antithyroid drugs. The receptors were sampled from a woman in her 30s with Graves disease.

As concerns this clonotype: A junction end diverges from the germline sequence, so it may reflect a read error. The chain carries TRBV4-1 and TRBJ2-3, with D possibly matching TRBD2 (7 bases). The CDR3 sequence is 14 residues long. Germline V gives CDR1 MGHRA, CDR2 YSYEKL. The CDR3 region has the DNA TGTGCCAGCAGGAAGGGGGGGCCTAAAGATACGCAGTATTTT. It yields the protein CASRKGGPKDTQYF.

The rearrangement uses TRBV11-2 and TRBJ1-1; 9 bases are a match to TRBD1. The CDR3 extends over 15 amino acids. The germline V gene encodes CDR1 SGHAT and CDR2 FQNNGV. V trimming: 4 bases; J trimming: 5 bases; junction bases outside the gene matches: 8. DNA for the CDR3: TGTGCCAGCAGCTCCGGGACAGGGAGGTGGACTGAAGCTTTCTTT. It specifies CASSSGTGRWTEAFF.

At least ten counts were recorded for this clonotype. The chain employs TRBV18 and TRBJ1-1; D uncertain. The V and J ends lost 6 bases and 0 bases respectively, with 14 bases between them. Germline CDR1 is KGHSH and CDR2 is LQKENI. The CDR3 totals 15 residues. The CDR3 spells CASSLPLGMNTEAFF. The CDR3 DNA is TGTGCCAGCTCCCTCCCCTTGGGCATGAACACTGAAGCTTTCTTT.

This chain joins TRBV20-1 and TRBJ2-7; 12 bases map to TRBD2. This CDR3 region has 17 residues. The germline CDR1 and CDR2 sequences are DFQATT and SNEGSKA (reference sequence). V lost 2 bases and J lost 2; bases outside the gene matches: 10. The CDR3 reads CSARSTSGGHNTYEQYF. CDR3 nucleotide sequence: TGCAGTGCTAGATCTACTAGCGGGGGGCACAACACCTACGAGCAGTACTTC.

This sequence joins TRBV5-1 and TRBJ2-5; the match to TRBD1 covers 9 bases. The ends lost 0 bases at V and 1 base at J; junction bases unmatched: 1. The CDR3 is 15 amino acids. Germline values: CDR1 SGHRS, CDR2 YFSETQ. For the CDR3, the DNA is TGCGCCAGCAGCTTGGGGGACAGGGTCCAAGAGACCCAGTACTTC. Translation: CASSLGDRVQETQYF.

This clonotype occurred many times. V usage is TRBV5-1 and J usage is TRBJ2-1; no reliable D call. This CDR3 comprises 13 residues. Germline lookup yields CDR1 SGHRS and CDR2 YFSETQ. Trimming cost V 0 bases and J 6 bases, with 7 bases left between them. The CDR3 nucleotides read TGCGCCAGCAGCTTGGGATGGCCCAATGAGCAGTTCTTC. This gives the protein CASSLGWPNEQFF.

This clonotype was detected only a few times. This chain's CDR3 is CASSVLAGAYNEQFF. CDR3 DNA sequence: TGTGCCAGCAGCGTTCTAGCGGGGGCCTACAATGAGCAGTTCTTC. This chain uses TRBV9 with TRBJ2-1, with 10 bases aligning to TRBD2. In germline, CDR1 is SGDLS, CDR2 YYNGEE. The CDR3 has 15 residues. The J segment lost 2 bases and the V segment lost 2 bases, leaving 1 base of the junction unmatched.

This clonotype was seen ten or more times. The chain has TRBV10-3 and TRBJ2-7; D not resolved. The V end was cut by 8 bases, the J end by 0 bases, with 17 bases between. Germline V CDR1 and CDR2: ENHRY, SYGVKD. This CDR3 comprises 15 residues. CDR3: CAIGRAAVDSYEQYF. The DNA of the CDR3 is TGTGCCATCGGTCGCGCGGCAGTCGACTCCTACGAGCAGTACTTC.

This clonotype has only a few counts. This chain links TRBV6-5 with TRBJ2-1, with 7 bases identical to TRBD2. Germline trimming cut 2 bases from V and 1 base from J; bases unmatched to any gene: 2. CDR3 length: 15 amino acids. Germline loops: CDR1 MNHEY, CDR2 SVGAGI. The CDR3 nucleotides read TGTGCCAGCAGTTACATGGGGGGGTCCTACAATGAGCAGTTCTTC. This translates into CASSYMGGSYNEQFF.

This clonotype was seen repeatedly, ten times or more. The chain's CDR3 is CASQYRVNPKGYTF. The CDR3 DNA reads as TGTGCCAGCCAATACCGGGTGAACCCTAAAGGCTACACCTTC. The chain employs TRBV2 and TRBJ1-2; D is ambiguous. The germline V gene encodes CDR1 SNHLY and CDR2 FYNNEI. Trimming took 8 bases from V and 8 from J, leaving 21 bases between them. The CDR3 runs to 14 residues.

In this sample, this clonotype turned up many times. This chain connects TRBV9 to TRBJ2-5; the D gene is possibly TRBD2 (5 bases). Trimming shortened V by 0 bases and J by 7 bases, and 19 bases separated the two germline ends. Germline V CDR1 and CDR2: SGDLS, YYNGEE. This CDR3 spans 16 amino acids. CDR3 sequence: CASSVADVGRYGTQYF. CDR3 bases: TGTGCCAGCAGCGTAGCCGACGTGGGGAGATATGGGACCCAGTACTTC.

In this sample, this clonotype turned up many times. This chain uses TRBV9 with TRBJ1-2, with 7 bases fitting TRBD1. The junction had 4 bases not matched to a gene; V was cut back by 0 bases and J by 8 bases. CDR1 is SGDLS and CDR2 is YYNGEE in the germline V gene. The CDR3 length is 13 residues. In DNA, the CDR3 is TGTGCCAGCAGCGTAGGACAGGGTGGAGGCTACACCTTC. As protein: CASSVGQGGGYTF.

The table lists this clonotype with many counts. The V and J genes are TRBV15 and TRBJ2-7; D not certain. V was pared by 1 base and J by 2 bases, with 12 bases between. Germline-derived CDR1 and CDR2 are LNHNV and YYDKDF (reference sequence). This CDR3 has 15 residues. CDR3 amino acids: CATSRGALTAYEQYF. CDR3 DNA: TGTGCCACCAGCAGAGGGGCGCTCACCGCCTACGAGCAGTACTTC.

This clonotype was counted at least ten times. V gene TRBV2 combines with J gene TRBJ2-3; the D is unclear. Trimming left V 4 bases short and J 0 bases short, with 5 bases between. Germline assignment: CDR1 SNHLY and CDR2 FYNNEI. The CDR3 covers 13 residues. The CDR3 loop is CASSGVSTDTQYF. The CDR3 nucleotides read TGTGCCAGCAGTGGAGTCAGCACAGATACGCAGTATTTT.

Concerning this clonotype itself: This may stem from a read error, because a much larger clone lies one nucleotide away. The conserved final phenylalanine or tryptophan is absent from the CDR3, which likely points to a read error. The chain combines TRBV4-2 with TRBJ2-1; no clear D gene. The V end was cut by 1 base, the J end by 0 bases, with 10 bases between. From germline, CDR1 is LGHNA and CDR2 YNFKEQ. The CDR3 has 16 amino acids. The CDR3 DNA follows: TGTGCCAGCAGCCAAGGAGCGCTGAACTCCTACAATGAGCAGTTCTTA. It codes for CASSQGALNSYNEQFL.

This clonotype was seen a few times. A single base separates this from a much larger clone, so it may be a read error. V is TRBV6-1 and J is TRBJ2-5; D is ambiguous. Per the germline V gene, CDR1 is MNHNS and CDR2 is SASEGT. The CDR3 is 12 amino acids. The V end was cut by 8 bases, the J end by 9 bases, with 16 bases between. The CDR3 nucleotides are TGTGCCAGCGAGACGGGCCCCACGGCCCAGTACTTC. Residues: CASETGPTAQYF.

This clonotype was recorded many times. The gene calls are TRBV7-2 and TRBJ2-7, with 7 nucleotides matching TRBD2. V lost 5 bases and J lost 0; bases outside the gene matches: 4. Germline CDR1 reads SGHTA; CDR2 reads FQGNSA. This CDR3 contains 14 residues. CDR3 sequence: CASSPRGGSYEQYF. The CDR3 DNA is TGTGCCAGCAGCCCCCGCGGGGGCTCCTACGAGCAGTACTTC.

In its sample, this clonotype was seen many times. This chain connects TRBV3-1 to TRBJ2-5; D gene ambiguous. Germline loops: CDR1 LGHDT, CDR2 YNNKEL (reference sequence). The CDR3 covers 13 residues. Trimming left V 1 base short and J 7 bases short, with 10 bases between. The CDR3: CASSQGSVGTQYF. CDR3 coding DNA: TGTGCCAGCAGCCAAGGGTCGGTGGGGACCCAGTACTTC.